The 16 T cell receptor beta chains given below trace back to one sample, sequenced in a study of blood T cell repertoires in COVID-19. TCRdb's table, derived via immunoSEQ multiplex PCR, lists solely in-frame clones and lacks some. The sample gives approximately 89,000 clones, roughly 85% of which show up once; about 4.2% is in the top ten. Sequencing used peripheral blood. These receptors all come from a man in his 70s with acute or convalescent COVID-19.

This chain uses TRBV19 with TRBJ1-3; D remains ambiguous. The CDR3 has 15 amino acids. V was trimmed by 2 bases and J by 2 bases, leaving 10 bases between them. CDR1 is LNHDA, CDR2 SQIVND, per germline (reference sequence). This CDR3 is CASSIQVSAGNTIYF. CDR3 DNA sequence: TGTGCCAGTAGTATACAGGTATCGGCTGGAAACACCATATATTTT.

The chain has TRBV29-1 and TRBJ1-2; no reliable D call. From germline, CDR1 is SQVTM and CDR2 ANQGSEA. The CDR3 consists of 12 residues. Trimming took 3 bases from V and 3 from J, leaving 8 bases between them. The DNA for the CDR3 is TGCAGCGTTGACCCGGGGTACTATGGCTACACCTTC. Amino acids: CSVDPGYYGYTF.

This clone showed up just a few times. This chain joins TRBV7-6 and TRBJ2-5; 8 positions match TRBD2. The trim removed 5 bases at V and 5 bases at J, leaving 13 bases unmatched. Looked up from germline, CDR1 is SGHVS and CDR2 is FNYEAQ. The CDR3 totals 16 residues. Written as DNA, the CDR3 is TGTGCCAGCAGCGGGGATTACTTCTCGGGGGGGGAGACCCAGTACTTC. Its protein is CASSGDYFSGGETQYF.

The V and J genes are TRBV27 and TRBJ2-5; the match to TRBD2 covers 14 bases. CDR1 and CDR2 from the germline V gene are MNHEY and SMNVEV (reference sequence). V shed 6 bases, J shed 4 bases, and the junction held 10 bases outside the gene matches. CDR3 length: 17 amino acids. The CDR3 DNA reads TGTGCCAGCAGCCCCTTCGGACTAGCGGGGGGACGAGAGACCCAGTACTTC. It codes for CASSPFGLAGGRETQYF.

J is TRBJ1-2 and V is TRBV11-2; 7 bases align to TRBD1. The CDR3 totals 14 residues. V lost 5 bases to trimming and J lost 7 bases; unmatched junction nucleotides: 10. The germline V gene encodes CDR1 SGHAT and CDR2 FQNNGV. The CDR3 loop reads CASSPIDRALGYTF. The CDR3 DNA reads TGTGCCAGCAGCCCTATTGACAGGGCCCTTGGCTACACCTTC.

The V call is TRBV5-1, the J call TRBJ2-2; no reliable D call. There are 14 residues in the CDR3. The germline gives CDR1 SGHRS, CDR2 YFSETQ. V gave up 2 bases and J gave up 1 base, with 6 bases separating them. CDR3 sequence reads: CASSFTGNTGELFF. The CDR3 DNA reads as TGCGCCAGCAGCTTCACGGGGAACACCGGGGAGCTGTTTTTT.

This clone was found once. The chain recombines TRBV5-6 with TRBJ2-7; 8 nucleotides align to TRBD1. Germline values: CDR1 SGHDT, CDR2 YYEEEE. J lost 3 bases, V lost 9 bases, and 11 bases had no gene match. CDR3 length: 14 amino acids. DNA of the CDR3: TGTGCCACTAACCGACAGGGGATTAACTACGAGCAGTACTTC. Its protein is CATNRQGINYEQYF.

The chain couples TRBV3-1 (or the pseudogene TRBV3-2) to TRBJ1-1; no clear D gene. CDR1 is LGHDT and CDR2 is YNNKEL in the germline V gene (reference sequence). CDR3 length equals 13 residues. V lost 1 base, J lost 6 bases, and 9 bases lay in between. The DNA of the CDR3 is TGTGCCAGCAGCCAAGGCTTAGTCGCTGAAGCTTTCTTT. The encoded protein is CASSQGLVAEAFF.

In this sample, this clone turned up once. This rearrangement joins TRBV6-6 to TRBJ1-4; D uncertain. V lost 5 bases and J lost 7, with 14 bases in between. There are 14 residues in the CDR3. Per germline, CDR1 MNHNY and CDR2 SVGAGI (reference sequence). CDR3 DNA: TGTGCCAGCAGTCAACCCGTAATCAGTGAAAAACTGTTTTTT. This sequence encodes CASSQPVISEKLFF.

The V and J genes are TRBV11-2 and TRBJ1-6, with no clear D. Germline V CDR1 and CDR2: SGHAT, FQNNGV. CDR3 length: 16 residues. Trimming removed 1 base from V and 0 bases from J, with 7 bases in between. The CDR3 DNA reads TGTGCCAGCAGCTTAGGAGGCGGCTCCTATAATTCACCCCTCCACTTT. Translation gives CASSLGGGSYNSPLHF.

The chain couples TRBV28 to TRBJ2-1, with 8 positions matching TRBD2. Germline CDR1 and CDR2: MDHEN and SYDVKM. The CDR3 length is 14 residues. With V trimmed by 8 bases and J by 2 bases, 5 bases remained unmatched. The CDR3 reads CASGRGDTYNEQFF. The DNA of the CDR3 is TGTGCCAGCGGGCGGGGGGACACCTACAATGAGCAGTTCTTC.

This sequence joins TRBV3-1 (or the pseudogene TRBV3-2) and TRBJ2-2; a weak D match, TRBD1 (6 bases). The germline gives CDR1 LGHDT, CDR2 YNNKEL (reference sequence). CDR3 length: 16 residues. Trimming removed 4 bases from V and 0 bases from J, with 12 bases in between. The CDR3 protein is CASSPLGGSNTGELFF. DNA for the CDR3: TGTGCCAGCAGCCCCCTAGGGGGTTCGAACACCGGGGAGCTGTTTTTT.

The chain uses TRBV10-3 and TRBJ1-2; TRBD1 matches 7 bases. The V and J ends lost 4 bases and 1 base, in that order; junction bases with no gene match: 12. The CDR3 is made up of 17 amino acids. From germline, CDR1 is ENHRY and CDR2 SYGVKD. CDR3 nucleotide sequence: TGTGCCATCAGTGCCCTCTACCGGGACAGTGATAACTATGGCTACACCTTC. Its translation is CAISALYRDSDNYGYTF.

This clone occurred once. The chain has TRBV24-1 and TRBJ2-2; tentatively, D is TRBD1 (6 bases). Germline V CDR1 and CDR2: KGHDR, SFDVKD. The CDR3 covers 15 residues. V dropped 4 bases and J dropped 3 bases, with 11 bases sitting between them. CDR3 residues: CATSDPGHDTGELFF. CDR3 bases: TGTGCCACCAGTGACCCGGGACACGACACCGGGGAGCTGTTTTTT.

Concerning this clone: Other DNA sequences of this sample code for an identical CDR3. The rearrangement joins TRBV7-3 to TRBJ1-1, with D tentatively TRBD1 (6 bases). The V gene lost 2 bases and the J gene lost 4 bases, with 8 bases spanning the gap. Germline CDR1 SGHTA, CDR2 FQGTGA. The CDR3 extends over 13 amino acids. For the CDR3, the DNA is TGTGCCAGCAGCTTATCCAGGGGCACTGAAGCTTTCTTT. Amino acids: CASSLSRGTEAFF. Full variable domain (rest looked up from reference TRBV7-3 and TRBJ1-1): GAGVSQTPSNKVTEKGKYVELRCDPISGHTALYWYRQSLGQGPEFLIYFQGTGAADDSGLPNDRFFAVRPEGSVSTLKIQRTERGDSAVYLCASSLSRGTEAFFGQGTRLTVV.

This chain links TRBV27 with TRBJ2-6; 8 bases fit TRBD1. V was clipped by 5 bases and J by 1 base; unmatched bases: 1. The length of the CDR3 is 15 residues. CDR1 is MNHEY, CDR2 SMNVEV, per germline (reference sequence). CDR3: CASSRTGSGANVLTF. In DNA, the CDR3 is TGTGCCAGCAGTAGGACAGGGTCTGGGGCCAACGTCCTGACTTTC. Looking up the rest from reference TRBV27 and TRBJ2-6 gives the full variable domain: EAQVTQNPRYLITVTGKKLTVTCSQNMNHEYMSWYRQDPGLGLRQIYYSMNVEVTDKGDVPEGYKVSRKEKRNFPLILESPSPNQTSLYFCASSRTGSGANVLTFGAGSRLTVL.